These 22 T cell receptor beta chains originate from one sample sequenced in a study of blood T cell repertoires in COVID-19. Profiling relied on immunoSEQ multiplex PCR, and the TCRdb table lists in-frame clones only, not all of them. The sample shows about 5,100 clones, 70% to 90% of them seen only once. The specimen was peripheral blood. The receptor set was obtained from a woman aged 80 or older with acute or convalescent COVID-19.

The CDR3 nucleotides are TGTGCCAGCAGGGGCCTTATTGAGACCCAGTACTTC. Translation gives CASRGLIETQYF. V usage is TRBV2 and J usage is TRBJ2-5; D is uncertain. The CDR3 consists of 12 residues. The germline V gene encodes CDR1 SNHLY and CDR2 FYNNEI. Trimming removed 6 bases at V and 5 bases at J, with 10 bases between.

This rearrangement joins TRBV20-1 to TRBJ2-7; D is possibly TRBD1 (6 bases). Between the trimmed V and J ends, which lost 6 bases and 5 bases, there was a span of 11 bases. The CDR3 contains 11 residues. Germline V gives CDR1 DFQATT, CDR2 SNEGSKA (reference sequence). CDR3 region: CSAGGFDEQYF. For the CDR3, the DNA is TGCAGTGCAGGGGGTTTCGACGAGCAGTACTTC.

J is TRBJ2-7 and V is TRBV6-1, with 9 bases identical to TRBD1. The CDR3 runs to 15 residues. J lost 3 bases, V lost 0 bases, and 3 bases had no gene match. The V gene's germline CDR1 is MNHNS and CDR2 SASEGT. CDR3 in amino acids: CASSEAAGQGYEQYF. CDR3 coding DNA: TGTGCCAGCAGTGAAGCGGCGGGACAGGGCTACGAGCAGTACTTC.

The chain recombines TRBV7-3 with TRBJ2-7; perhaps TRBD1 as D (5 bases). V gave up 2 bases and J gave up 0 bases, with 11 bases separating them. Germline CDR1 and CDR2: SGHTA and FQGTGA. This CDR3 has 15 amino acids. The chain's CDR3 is CASSLSGHSSYEQYF. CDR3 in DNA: TGTGCCAGCAGCTTATCCGGACACTCCTCCTACGAGCAGTACTTC.

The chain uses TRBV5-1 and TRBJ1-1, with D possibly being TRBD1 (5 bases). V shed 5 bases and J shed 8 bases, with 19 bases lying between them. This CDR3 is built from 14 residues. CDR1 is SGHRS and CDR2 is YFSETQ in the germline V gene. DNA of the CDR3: TGCGCCAGCAGTCCGGGTCAGCCCCGGGGGGAAGCTTTCTTT. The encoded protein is CASSPGQPRGEAFF.

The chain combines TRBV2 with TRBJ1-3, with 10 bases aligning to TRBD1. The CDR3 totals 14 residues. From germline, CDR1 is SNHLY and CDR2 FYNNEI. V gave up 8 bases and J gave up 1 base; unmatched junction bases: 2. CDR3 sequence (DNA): TGTGCCAGCGGGGACAGGGGTTCTGGAAACACCATATATTTT. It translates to CASGDRGSGNTIYF.

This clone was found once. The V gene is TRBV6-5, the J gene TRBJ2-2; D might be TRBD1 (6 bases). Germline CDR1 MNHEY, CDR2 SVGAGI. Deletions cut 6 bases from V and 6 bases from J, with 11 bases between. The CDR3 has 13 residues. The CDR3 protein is CASSTNRAGELFF. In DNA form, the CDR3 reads TGTGCCAGCAGCACGAACAGGGCCGGGGAGCTGTTTTTT.

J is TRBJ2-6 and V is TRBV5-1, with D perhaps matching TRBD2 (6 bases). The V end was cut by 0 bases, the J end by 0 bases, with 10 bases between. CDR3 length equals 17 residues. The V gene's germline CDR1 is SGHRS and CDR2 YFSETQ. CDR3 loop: CASSLDRETSGANVLTF. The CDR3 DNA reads TGCGCCAGCAGCTTGGATCGGGAGACCTCTGGGGCCAACGTCCTGACTTTC.

CDR3 bases: TGTGCCAGCAGCTTAGGGGCAAAACTGTTTTTT. Protein: CASSLGAKLFF. This chain connects TRBV11-3 to TRBJ1-4, with D uncertain. CDR3 size: 11 residues. Germline V gene lookup returns CDR1 SGHNT and CDR2 YENEEA. Trimming left V 1 base short and J 10 bases short, with 4 bases between.

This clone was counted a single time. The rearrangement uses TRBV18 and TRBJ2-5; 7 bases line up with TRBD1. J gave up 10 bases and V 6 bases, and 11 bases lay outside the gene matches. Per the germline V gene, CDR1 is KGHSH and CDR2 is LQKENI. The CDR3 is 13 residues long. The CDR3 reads CASSPGTERSQYF. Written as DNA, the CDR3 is TGTGCCAGCTCCCCCGGGACAGAGAGGAGCCAGTACTTC.

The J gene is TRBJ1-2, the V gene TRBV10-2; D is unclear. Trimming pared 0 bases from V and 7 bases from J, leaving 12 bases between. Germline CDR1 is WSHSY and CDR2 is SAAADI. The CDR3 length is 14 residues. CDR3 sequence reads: CASSESQVNGGYTF. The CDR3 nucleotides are TGCGCCAGCAGTGAGTCGCAGGTTAACGGTGGCTACACCTTC.

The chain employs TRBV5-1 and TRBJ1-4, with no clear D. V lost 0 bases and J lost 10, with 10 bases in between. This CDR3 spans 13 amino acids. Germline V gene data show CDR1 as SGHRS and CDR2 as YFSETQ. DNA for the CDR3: TGCGCCAGCAGCTTGGAGAGGGTCGGAAAACTGTTTTTT. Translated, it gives CASSLERVGKLFF. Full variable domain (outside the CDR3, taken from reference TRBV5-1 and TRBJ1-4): KAGVTQTPRYLIKTRGQQVTLSCSPISGHRSVSWYQQTPGQGLQFLFEYFSETQRNKGNFPGRFSGRQFSNSRSEMNVSTLELGDSALYLCASSLERVGKLFFGSGTQLSVL.

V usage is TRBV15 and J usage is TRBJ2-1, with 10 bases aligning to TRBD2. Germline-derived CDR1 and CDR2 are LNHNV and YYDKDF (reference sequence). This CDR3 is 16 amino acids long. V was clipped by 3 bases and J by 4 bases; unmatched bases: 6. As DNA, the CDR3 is TGTGCCACCAGCAGGGGTCTAGCGGGGGCGTACAATGAGCAGTTCTTC. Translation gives CATSRGLAGAYNEQFF.

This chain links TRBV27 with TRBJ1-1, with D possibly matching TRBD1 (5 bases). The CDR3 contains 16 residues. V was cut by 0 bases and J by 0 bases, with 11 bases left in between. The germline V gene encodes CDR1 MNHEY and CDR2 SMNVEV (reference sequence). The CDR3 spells CASSLSGLYMNTEAFF. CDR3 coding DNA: TGTGCCAGCAGTTTATCGGGACTATACATGAACACTGAAGCTTTCTTT.

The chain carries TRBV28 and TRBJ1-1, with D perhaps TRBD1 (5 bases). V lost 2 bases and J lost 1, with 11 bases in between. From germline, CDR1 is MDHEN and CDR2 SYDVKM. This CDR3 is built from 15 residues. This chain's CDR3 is CASSLQGWGNTEAFF. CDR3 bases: TGTGCCAGCAGTTTACAGGGTTGGGGGAACACTGAAGCTTTCTTT. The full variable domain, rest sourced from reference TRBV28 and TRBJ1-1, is DVKVTQSSRYLVKRTGEKVFLECVQDMDHENMFWYRQDPGLGLRLIYFSYDVKMKEKGDIPEGYSVSREKKERFSLILESASTNQTSMYLCASSLQGWGNTEAFFGQGTRLTVV.

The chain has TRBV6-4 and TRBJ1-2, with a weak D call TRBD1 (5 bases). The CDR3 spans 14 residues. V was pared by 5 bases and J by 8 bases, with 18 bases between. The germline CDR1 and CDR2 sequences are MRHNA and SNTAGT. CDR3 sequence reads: CASSPDRALGGYTF. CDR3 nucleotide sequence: TGTGCCAGCAGTCCAGACAGAGCCCTAGGAGGCTACACCTTC.

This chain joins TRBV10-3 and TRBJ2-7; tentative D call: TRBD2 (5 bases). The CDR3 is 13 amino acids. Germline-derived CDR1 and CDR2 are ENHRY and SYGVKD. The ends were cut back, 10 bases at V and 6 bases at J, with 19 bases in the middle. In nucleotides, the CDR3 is TGTGCCACCCGGGCGGGCCCGTGGGCCGAGCAGTACTTC. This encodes CATRAGPWAEQYF.

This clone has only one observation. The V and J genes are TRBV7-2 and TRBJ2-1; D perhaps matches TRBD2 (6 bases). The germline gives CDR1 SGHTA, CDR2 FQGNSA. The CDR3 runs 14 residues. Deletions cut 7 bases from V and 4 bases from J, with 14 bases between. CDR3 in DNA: TGTGCCAGCACCGGCGGGGCCTTATACAATGAGCAGTTCTTC. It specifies CASTGGALYNEQFF.

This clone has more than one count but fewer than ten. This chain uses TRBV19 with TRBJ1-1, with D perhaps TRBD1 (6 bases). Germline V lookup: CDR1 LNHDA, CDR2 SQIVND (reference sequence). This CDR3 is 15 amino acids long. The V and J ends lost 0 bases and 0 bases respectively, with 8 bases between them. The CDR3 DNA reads TGTGCCAGTAGTATAGAAAGGGGGATGAACACTGAAGCTTTCTTT. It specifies CASSIERGMNTEAFF.

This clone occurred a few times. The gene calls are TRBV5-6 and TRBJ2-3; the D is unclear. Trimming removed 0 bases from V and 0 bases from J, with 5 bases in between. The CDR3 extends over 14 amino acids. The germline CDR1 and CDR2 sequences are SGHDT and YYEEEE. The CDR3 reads CASSLVVSTDTQYF. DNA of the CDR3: TGTGCCAGCAGCTTGGTAGTTAGCACAGATACGCAGTATTTT.

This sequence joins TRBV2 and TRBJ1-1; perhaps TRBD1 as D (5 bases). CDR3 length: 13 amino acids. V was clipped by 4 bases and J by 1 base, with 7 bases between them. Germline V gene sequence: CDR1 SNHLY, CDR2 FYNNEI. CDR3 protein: CASSADRNTEAFF. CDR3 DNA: TGTGCCAGCAGTGCCGACAGGAACACTGAAGCTTTCTTT.

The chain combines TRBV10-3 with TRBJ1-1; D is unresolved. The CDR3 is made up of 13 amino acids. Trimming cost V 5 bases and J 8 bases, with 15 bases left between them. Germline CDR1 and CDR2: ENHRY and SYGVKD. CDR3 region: CAISSFTEGEAFF. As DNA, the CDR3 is TGTGCCATCAGTAGCTTCACGGAGGGAGAAGCTTTCTTT.